The entry below describes one T cell receptor beta chain. This entry is derived from a study of CD8 T cells in Susac syndrome. The CDR3 sequence is 16 residues long. CDR1 LGHNA and CDR2 YNFKEQ come from the germline V gene. V was clipped by 0 bases and J by 2 bases, with 13 bases between them. CD8+ and CD4+ T cells from blood underwent TCR beta sequencing. The multiple sclerosis control group consisted of treatment-naive patients whose relapsing-remitting disease, which was either stable or active, fulfilled revised McDonald criteria. Negative isolation was used for CD8+ and CD4+ T cells and FACS enrichment for TEMRA cells. The RNA, about 0.45 to 1 ug, was put through reverse transcription using random hexamers. Multiplex immunoSEQ PCR targeted 54 Vbeta and 13 Jbeta TCR beta segments. From the immunoSEQ multiplex PCR reads, TCRdb called clonotypes with MiXCR, one entry per CDR3 protein. The sample records around 200,000 distinct CDR3 sequences, just under 95% being singletons.

Sequences were obtained from CD4+ T cells from PBMCs. The V and J genes are TRBV4-2 and TRBJ2-5, with a possible D match to TRBD2 (6 bases). This TCR was recovered from a human donor with multiple sclerosis. As DNA, the CDR3 is TGTGCCAGCAGCCAAGAGGGTGGCGCGGGGCAAGAGACCCAGTACTTC. It translates to CASSQEGGAGQETQYF.